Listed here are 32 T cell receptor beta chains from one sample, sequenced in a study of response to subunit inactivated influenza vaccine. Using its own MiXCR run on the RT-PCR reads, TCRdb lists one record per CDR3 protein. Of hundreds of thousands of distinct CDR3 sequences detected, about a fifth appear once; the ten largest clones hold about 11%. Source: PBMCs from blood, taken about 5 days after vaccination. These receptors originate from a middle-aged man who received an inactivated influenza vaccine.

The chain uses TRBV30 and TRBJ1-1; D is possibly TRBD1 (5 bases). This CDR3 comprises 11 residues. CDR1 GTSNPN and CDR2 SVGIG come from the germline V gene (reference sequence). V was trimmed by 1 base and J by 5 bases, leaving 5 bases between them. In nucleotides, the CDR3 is TGTGCCTGGAGTGGACAGACTGAAGCTTTCTTT. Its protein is CAWSGQTEAFF.

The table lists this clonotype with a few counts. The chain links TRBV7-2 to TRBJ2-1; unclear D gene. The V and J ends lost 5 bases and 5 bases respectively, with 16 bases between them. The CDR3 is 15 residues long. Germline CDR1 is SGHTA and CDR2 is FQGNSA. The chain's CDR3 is CASSIWTATNNEQFF. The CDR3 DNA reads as TGTGCCAGCAGCATATGGACCGCCACGAACAATGAGCAGTTCTTC.

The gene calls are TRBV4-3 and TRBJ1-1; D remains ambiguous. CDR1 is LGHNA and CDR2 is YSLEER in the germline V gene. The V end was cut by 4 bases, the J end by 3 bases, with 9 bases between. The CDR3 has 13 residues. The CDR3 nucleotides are TGCGCCAGCAGCCCTGAAATGTACACTGAAGCTTTCTTT. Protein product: CASSPEMYTEAFF.

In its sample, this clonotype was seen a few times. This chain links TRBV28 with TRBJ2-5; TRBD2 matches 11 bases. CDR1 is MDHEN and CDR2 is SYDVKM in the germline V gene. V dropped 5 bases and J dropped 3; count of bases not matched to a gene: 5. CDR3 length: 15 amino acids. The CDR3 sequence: CASSGPGLAEETQYF. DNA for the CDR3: TGTGCCAGCAGTGGACCGGGACTAGCGGAAGAGACCCAGTACTTC.

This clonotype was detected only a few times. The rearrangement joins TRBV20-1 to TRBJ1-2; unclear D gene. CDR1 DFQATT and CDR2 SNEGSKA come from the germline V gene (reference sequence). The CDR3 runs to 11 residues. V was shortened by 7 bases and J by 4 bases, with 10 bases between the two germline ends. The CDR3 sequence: CSVKRLYGYTF. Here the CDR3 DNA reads TGCAGTGTGAAAAGACTCTATGGCTACACCTTC.

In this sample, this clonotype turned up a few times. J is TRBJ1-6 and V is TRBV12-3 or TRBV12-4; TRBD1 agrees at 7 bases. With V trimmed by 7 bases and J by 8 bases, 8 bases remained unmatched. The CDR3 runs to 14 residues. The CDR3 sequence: CASKERTGHSPLHF. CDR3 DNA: TGTGCCAGCAAGGAACGGACAGGACATTCACCCCTCCACTTT.

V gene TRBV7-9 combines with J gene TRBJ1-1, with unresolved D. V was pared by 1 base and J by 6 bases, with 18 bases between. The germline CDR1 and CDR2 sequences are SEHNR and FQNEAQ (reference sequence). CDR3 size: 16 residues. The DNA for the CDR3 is TGTGCCAGCAGCTTAGGCCTTGATCCACTGGGAGCTGAAGCTTTCTTT. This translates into CASSLGLDPLGAEAFF.

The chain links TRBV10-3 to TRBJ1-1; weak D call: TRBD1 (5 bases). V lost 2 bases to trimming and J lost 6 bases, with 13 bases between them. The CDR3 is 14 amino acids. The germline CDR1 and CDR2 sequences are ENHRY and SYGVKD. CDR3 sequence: CAISEPTPGAEAFF. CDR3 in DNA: TGTGCCATCAGTGAGCCTACCCCGGGGGCTGAAGCTTTCTTT.

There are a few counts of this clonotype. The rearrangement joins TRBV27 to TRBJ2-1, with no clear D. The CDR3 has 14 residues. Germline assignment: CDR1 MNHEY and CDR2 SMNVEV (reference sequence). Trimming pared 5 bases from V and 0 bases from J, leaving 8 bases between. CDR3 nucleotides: TGTGCCAGCAGTCGACGTAGCTCCTACAATGAGCAGTTCTTC. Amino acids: CASSRRSSYNEQFF.

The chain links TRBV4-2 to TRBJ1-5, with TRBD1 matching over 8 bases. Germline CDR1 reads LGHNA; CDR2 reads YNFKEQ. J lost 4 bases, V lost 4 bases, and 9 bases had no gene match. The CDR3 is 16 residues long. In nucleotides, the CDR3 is TGTGCCAGCAGCCCAAATACAGGGGGGAGTAATCAGCCCCAGCATTTT. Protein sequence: CASSPNTGGSNQPQHF.

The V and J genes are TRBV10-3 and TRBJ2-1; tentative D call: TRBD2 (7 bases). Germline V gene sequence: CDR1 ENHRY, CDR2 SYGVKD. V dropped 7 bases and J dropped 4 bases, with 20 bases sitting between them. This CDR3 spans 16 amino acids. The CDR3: CAIKPGLKGGYNEQFF. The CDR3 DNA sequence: TGTGCCATCAAACCCGGGCTCAAGGGGGGGTACAATGAGCAGTTCTTC.

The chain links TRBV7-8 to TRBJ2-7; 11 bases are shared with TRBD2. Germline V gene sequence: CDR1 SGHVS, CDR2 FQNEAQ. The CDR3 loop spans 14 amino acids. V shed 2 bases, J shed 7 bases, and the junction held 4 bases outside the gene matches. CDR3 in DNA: TGTGCCAGCAGCTTATTAGCGGGGGGGCTTGAGCAGTACTTC. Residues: CASSLLAGGLEQYF.

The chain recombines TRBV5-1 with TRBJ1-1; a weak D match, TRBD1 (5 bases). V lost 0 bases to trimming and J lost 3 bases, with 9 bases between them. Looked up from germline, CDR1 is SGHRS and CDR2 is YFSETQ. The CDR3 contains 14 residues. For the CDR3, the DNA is TGCGCCAGCAGCTTGGGGGGGTACGACACTGAAGCTTTCTTT. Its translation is CASSLGGYDTEAFF.

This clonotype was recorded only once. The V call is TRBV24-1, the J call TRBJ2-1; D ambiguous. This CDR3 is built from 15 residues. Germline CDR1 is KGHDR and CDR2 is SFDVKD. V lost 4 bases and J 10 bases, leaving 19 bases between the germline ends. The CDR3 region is CATSDPDHLGSEQFF. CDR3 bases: TGTGCCACCAGTGACCCGGACCACCTAGGGTCCGAGCAGTTCTTC.

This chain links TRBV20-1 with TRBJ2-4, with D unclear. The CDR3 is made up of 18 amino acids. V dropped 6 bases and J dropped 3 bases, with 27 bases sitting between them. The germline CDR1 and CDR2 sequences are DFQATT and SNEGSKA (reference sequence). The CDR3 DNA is TGCAGTGCATCAAAAAGCCTGCTGGGGATCAGAGACAAAAACATTCAGTACTTC. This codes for CSASKSLLGIRDKNIQYF.

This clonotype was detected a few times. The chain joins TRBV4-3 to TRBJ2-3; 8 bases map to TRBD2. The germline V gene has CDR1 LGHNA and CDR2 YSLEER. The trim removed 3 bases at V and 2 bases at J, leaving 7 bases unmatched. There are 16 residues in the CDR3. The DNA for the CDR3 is TGCGCCAGCAGCCAGAGAGCGGGGGCGACCACAGATACGCAGTATTTT. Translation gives CASSQRAGATTDTQYF.

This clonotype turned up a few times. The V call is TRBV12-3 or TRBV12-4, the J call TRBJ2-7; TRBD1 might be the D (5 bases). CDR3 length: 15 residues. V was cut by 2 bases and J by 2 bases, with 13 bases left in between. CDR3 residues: CASSLTAGPTYEQYF. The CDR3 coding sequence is TGTGCCAGCAGTTTAACTGCAGGGCCGACCTACGAGCAGTACTTC.

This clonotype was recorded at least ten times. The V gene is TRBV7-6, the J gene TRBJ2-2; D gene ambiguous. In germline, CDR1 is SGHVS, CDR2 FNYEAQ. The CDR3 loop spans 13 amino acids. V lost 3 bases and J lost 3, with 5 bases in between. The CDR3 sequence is CASSLVDTGELFF. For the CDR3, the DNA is TGTGCCAGCAGCTTGGTCGACACCGGGGAGCTGTTTTTT.

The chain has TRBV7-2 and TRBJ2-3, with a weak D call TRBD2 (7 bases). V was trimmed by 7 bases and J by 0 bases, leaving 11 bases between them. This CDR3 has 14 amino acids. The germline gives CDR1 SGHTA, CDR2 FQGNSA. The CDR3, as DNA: TGTGCCAGCATACGGGGGGCGAGCACAGATACGCAGTATTTT. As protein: CASIRGASTDTQYF. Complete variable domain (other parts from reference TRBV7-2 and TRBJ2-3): GAGVSQSPSNKVTEKGKDVELRCDPISGHTALYWYRQSLGQGLEFLIYFQGNSAPDKSGLPSDRFSAERTGGSVSTLTIQRTQQEDSAVYLCASIRGASTDTQYFGPGTRLTVL.

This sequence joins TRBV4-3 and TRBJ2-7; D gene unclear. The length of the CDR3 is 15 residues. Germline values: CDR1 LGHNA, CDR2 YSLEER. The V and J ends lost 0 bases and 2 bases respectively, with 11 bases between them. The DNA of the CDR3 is TGCGCCAGCAGCCAAGATTTTCTAGATGCCTACGAGCAGTACTTC. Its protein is CASSQDFLDAYEQYF.

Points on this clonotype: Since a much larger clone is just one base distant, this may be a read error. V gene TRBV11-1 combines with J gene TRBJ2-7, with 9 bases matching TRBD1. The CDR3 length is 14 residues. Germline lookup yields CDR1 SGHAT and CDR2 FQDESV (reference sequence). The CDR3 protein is CASTPGQGPYEQHF. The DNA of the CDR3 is TGTGCCAGCACCCCGGGACAGGGACCCTACGAGCAGCACTTC. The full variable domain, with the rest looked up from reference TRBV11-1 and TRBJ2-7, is EAEVAQSPRYKITEKSQAVAFWCDPISGHATLYWYRQILGQGPELLVQFQDESVVDDSQLPKDRFSAERLKGVDSTLKIQPAELGDSAMYLCASTPGQGPYEQHFGPGTRLTVT.

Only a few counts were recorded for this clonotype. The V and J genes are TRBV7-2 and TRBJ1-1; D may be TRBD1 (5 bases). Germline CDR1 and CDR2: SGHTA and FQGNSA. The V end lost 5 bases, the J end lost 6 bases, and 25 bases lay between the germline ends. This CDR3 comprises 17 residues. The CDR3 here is CASSPTLLATGGAEAFF. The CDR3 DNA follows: TGTGCCAGCAGCCCCACCCTCTTAGCGACCGGGGGTGCTGAAGCTTTCTTT.

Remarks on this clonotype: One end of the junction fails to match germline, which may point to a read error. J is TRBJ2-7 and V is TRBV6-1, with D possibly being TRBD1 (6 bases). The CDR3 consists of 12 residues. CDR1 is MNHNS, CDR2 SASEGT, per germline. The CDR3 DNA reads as TGTGCCAGCACTGCGGTTGGGGGCGAGCAGTATTTC. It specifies CASTAVGGEQYF.

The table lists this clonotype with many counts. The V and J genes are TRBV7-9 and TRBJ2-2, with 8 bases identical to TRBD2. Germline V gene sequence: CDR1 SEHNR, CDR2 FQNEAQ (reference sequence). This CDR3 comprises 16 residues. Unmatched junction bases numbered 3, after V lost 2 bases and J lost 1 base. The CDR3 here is CASSLSGGLNTGELFF. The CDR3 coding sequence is TGTGCCAGCAGCTTAAGCGGGGGCCTGAACACCGGGGAGCTGTTTTTT.

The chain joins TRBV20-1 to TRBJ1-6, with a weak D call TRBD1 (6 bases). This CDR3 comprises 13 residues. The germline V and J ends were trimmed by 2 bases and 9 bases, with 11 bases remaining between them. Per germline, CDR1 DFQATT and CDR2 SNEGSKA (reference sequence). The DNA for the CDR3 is TGCAGTGCTAGAACGGACAGTGTTTCACCCCTCCACTTT. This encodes CSARTDSVSPLHF.

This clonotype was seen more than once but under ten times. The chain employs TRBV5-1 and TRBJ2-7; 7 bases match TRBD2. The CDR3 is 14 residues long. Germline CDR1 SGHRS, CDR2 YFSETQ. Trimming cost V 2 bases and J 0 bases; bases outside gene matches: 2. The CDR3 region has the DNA TGCGCCAGCAGCTTTCTAGCGGACTCCTACGAGCAGTACTTC. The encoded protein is CASSFLADSYEQYF.

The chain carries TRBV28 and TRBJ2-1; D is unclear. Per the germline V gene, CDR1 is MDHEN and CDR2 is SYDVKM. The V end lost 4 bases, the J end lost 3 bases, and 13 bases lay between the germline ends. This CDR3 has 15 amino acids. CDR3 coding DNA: TGTGCCAGCAGTTCAGCGACCCGAGACTACAATGAGCAGTTCTTC. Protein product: CASSSATRDYNEQFF.

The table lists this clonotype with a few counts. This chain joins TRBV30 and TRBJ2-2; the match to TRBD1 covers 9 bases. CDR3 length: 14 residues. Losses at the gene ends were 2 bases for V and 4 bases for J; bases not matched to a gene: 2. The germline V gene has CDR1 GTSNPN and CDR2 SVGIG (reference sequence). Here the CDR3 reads CAWSLTGGTGELFF. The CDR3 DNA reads TGTGCCTGGAGTTTGACAGGGGGCACCGGGGAGCTGTTTTTT. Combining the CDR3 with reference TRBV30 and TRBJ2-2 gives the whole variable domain SQTIHQWPATLVQPVGSPLSLECTVEGTSNPNLYWYRQAAGRGLQLLFYSVGIGQISSEVPQNLSASRPQDRQFILSSKKLLLSDSGFYLCAWSLTGGTGELFFGEGSRLTVL.

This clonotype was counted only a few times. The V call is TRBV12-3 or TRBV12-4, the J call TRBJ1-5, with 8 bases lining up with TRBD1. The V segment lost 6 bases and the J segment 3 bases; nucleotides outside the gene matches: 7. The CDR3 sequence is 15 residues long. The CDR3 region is CASSRGQGSNQPQHF. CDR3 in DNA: TGTGCCAGCAGCCGCGGACAGGGCTCCAATCAGCCCCAGCATTTT.

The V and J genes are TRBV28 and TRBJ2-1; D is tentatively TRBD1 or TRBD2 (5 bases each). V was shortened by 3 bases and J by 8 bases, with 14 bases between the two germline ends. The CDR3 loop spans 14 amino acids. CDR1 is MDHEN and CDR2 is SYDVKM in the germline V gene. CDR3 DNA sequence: TGTGCCAGCAGTTTGGGTAGCGCCAGGGATGAGCAGTTCTTC. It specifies CASSLGSARDEQFF.

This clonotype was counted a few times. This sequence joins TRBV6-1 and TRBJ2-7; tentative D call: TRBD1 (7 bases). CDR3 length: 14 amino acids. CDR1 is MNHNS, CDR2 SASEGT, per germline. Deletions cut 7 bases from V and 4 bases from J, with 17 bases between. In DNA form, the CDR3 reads TGTGCCAGCATCGGAGGGGGCGATGTGTACGAGCAGTACTTC. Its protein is CASIGGGDVYEQYF.

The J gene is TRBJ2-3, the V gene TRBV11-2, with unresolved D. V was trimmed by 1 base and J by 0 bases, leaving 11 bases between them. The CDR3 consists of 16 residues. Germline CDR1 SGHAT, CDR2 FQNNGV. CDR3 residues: CASSLGIGSSTDTQYF. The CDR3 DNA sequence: TGTGCCAGCAGCTTAGGGATAGGGTCTAGCACAGATACGCAGTATTTT.